Sequencing of this TCR beta chain was carried out in a study of CD8 T cells in Susac syndrome. The authors reverse transcribed about 0.5 to 1 ug RNA with random hexamers. Each CDR3 protein is one row after TCRdb ran MiXCR on the immunoSEQ multiplex PCR reads. The sample consists of roughly 180,000 distinct CDR3 sequences, around 94% of them appearing once. V was cut by 0 bases and J by 5 bases, with 8 bases left in between. The length of the CDR3 is 14 residues. The germline CDR1 and CDR2 sequences are SGHVS and FQNEAQ. V is TRBV7-8 and J is TRBJ2-1; the D gene is possibly TRBD1 (5 bases). The specimen sequenced was CD4+ T cells from PBMCs. The sequence was obtained from a human donor with Susac syndrome. This CDR3 reads CASSLAGRNNEQFF. In DNA, the CDR3 is TGTGCCAGCAGCTTAGCGGGGCGAAACAATGAGCAGTTCTTC. Looking up the rest from reference TRBV7-8 and TRBJ2-1 gives the full variable domain: GAGVSQSPRYKVAKRGQDVALRCDPISGHVSLFWYQQALGQGPEFLTYFQNEAQLDKSGLPSDRFFAERPEGSVSTLKIQRTQQEDSAVYLCASSLAGRNNEQFFGPGTRLTVL.